This T cell receptor (beta chain) was recovered during a study of blood T cell repertoires in COVID-19. Study overall: Specimens from acute and convalescent COVID-19 originated in the United States, Italy and Spain. The cDNA or gDNA used as material had been derived from T cells, B-cell-depleted T cells, or PBMCs.

There are 15 residues in the CDR3. Germline V gives CDR1 SEHNR, CDR2 FQNEAQ (reference sequence). The germline V and J ends were trimmed by 4 bases and 5 bases, with 18 bases remaining between them. Authors' processing steps: Amplification from reference gene primers served as the basis for estimated nucleated cell counts. Method: immunoSEQ multiplex PCR; TCRdb's copy keeps in-frame clones and lacks some. Clone size and V and J calls were adopted from that table, with D and trimming inferred from the DNA. Of more than 65,000 clones detected, about 87% appear once; the ten largest clones hold more than 5.5%.

The chain recombines TRBV7-9 with TRBJ2-7; perhaps TRBD2 as D (5 bases). The receptor was derived from a woman in her forties or fifties with acute or convalescent COVID-19. Material for sequencing was peripheral blood. CDR3 coding DNA: TGTGCCAGCAGCTCTACAACAGACGGGGTCGACGAGCAGTACTTC. Amino acids: CASSSTTDGVDEQYF.